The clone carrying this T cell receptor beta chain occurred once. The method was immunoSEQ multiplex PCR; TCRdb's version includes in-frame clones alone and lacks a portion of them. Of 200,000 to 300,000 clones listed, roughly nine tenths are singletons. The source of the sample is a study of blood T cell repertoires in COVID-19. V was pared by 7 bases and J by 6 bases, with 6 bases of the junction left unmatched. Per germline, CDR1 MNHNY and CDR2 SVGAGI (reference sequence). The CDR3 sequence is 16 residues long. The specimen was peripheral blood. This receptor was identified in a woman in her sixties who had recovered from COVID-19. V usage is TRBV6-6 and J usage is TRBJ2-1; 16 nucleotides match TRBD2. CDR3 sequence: CASIKGLAGGLNEQFF. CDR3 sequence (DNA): TGTGCCAGCATCAAGGGACTAGCGGGGGGGCTCAATGAGCAGTTCTTC.